The clone carrying this T cell receptor (beta chain) has just a few counts. The antigen is not known. The data derive from a study of cytomegalovirus exposure and HLA in healthy donors. Study-wide results and caveats: Productive status was seen about 90% or about 30% of the time for most TCR beta V segments in an earlier analysis.

The CDR3 runs 13 residues. Germline CDR1 SGHNT, CDR2 YYREEE (reference sequence). Trimming left V 4 bases short and J 0 bases short, with 5 bases between. Use of 60 Vbeta and 13 Jbeta primers characterized the PCR. Sequenced by immunoSEQ multiplex PCR; TCRdb stores in-frame clones only, minus some. The sample holds under 200,000 clones, approximately 82% seen once. The specimen sequenced was PBMCs. V and J are TRBV5-4 and TRBJ2-1, with D uncertain. The receptor comes from a man aged 35 to 55 in good health and CMV-seropositive. The DNA of the CDR3 is TGTGCCAGCAGCCCCAGCTCCTACAATGAGCAGTTCTTC. This encodes CASSPSSYNEQFF.